A single sample gave rise to the 15 T cell receptor beta chains below, sequenced in a study of patients and donors after allogeneic stem cell transplantation. From the RT-PCR reads, TCRdb called clonotypes with MiXCR, one entry per CDR3 protein. Among about a million distinct CDR3 sequences listed, approximately 18% were seen once. Sequenced input: blood, either unsorted or a sorted T cell fraction (not recorded which). These receptors were obtained from a human donor who was either an allogeneic HSCT recipient or a stem cell or donor lymphocyte infusion donor (not recorded which). It is not recorded whose cells these are; they may come from a transplant donor.

This chain links TRBV6-2 or TRBV6-3 with TRBJ1-2; the D gene is possibly TRBD1 (6 bases). V was shortened by 8 bases and J by 8 bases, with 18 bases between the two germline ends. Looked up from germline, CDR1 is MNHEY and CDR2 is SVGEGT. The CDR3 is made up of 13 amino acids. The CDR3 DNA is TGTGCCAGCGGGCCCACAGGGCTGTGGGGCTACACCTTC. It specifies CASGPTGLWGYTF.

This clonotype was seen a handful of times. This rearrangement joins TRBV5-1 to TRBJ2-1; 7 positions agree with TRBD1. V lost 2 bases to trimming and J lost 11 bases; unmatched junction nucleotides: 4. The V gene's germline CDR1 is SGHRS and CDR2 YFSETQ. CDR3 length: 12 residues. The CDR3 nucleotides are TGCGCCAGCAGCTTACAGGGGTTACAGCAGTTCTTC. Its protein is CASSLQGLQQFF.

This clonotype was detected only a few times. The chain joins TRBV2 to TRBJ2-7; no clear D gene. Trimming stripped 10 bases from V and 4 bases from J, with 20 bases between. Germline V gene data show CDR1 as SNHLY and CDR2 as FYNNEI. The CDR3 extends over 14 amino acids. The CDR3 nucleotides read TGTGCCATTCAATCCCCAACACGACGATACGAGCAGTACTTC. Amino acid sequence: CAIQSPTRRYEQYF.

This chain connects TRBV20-1 to TRBJ2-1; D is possibly TRBD1 (6 bases). V was cut by 4 bases and J by 5 bases, with 9 bases left in between. The germline V gene encodes CDR1 DFQATT and CDR2 SNEGSKA (reference sequence). The CDR3 sequence is 12 residues long. The CDR3 region has the DNA TGCAGTGCTAAGGGGGTCGACAATGAGCAGTTCTTC. Its translation is CSAKGVDNEQFF.

This clonotype appeared a few times. The gene calls are TRBV6-5 and TRBJ2-5; the D gene is possibly TRBD2 (5 bases). Germline CDR1 reads MNHEY; CDR2 reads SVGAGI. V dropped 2 bases and J dropped 5 bases, with 12 bases sitting between them. The CDR3 is made up of 14 amino acids. CDR3 sequence reads: CASSYRRGGETQYF. The DNA for the CDR3 is TGTGCCAGCAGTTACAGGAGAGGCGGGGAGACCCAGTACTTC.

There are a few counts of this clonotype. The rearrangement joins TRBV10-3 to TRBJ2-1, with D possibly being TRBD1 or TRBD2 (5 bases each). CDR3 length equals 16 residues. CDR1 ENHRY and CDR2 SYGVKD come from the germline V gene. The V end was cut by 11 bases, the J end by 5 bases, with 25 bases between. The CDR3 region has the DNA TGTGCCGTCCAACTATCCCCGGGACCCAATAACAATGAGCAGTTCTTC. Translating gives CAVQLSPGPNNNEQFF.

The CDR3 nucleotides read TGTGCCAGCTCACATGGGCCTTCACCCCTCCACTTT. The encoded protein is CASSHGPSPLHF. The genes are TRBV18 and TRBJ1-6; no clear D. The germline CDR1 and CDR2 sequences are KGHSH and LQKENI. V was clipped by 4 bases and J by 9 bases, with 7 bases between them. This CDR3 has 12 residues.

A few counts support this clonotype. The chain uses TRBV11-2 and TRBJ2-7; a weak D match, TRBD1 (5 bases). This CDR3 comprises 17 residues. Germline CDR1 reads SGHAT; CDR2 reads FQNNGV. The V and J ends lost 3 bases and 2 bases respectively, with 20 bases between them. CDR3 bases: TGTGCCAGCAGCTTTTACCCAGTGGAAAAGGGGCCCTACGAGCAGTACTTC. The encoded protein is CASSFYPVEKGPYEQYF.

The chain is built from TRBV24-1 and TRBJ2-5; the match to TRBD1 covers 10 bases. Looked up from germline, CDR1 is KGHDR and CDR2 is SFDVKD. V shed 6 bases, J shed 4 bases, and the junction held 7 bases outside the gene matches. The CDR3 loop spans 15 amino acids. Written as DNA, the CDR3 is TGTGCCACCAGTTCCGGACAGGGGGTGTCAGAGACCCAGTACTTC. Protein: CATSSGQGVSETQYF.

This clonotype was counted only a few times. The chain is built from TRBV20-1 and TRBJ2-3; 7 nucleotides align to TRBD2. This CDR3 is 17 amino acids long. The germline V gene has CDR1 DFQATT and CDR2 SNEGSKA (reference sequence). V shed 0 bases, J shed 2 bases, and the junction held 11 bases outside the gene matches. In DNA, the CDR3 is TGCAGTGCTAGAGATCGTAGAGGGAGCGGGATCACAGATACGCAGTATTTT. It specifies CSARDRRGSGITDTQYF.

This chain joins TRBV5-1 and TRBJ1-1; D is possibly TRBD1 (5 bases). V was cut by 3 bases and J by 4 bases, with 7 bases left in between. The CDR3 totals 12 residues. Germline lookup yields CDR1 SGHRS and CDR2 YFSETQ. The CDR3 loop reads CASSWGTTEAFF. CDR3 in DNA: TGCGCCAGCAGCTGGGGGACCACTGAAGCTTTCTTT.

This clonotype occurred a few times. The chain combines TRBV20-1 with TRBJ2-1; D remains unclear. Germline CDR1 DFQATT, CDR2 SNEGSKA (reference sequence). The CDR3 consists of 15 residues. V was pared by 2 bases and J by 0 bases, with 11 bases between. The CDR3 DNA sequence: TGCAGTGCTAGAAAATGGACCAGCTCCTACAATGAGCAGTTCTTC. Its translation: CSARKWTSSYNEQFF.

This clonotype came up a few times. The chain employs TRBV4-1 and TRBJ2-7; possibly TRBD1 for D (6 bases). Trimming took off 8 bases at V and 4 bases at J, with 18 bases between the two ends. This CDR3 region has 14 residues. Per germline, CDR1 MGHRA and CDR2 YSYEKL. The CDR3 here is CASGQGGAKYEQYF. The DNA of the CDR3 is TGCGCCAGCGGGCAAGGGGGTGCAAAATACGAGCAGTACTTC.

This chain connects TRBV27 to TRBJ2-5; 10 positions agree with TRBD1. This CDR3 has 13 residues. Germline V gene lookup returns CDR1 MNHEY and CDR2 SMNVEV (reference sequence). The trim removed 6 bases at V and 4 bases at J, leaving 2 bases unmatched. The CDR3 region is CASRTGGGETQYF. CDR3 in DNA: TGTGCCAGCAGGACAGGGGGCGGAGAGACCCAGTACTTC.

This chain links TRBV27 with TRBJ2-3; the match to TRBD2 covers 8 bases. The CDR3 is 18 amino acids. After removal of 5 bases from V and 6 bases from J, the junction contained 19 bases not matched to a gene. The V gene's germline CDR1 is MNHEY and CDR2 SMNVEV (reference sequence). As DNA, the CDR3 is TGTGCCAGCAGTCCCTCACCAACTAGCGGAGCTCCGTGGGATACGCAGTATTTT. Protein product: CASSPSPTSGAPWDTQYF.